This record looks at one TCR beta chain sequence and its context. Base qualities are not recorded, but no much larger clone differs from it by a single base. This sample's time point label indicates: cells obtained before transplantation from donor or recipient. In mixed lymphocyte reactions, around 200,000 CFSE-labeled pre-transplant responders were plated with around 200,000 irradiated violet-dye-labeled stimulators and cultured for less than seven days. Proliferating CD3+CD4+CFSE-low and CD3+CD8+CFSE-low responder cells were FACS-sorted on a BD Influx sorter after the mixed lymphocyte reaction. The sample is drawn from a study of graft-versus-host responses after intestinal transplantation (dated by TCRdb to the early 2020s). Regarding the research as a whole: Recipients received multivisceral, liver-intestinal, or isolated intestinal transplants. Anti-thymocyte globulin induction was given to all recipients, followed by maintenance tacrolimus and steroids for around three years. Bulk TCR-beta CDR3 sequencing was used to track graft-versus-host and host-versus-graft alloreactive T cell clones in the graft, circulation and bone marrow after intestinal transplantation. To identify alloreactive clones, pre-transplant mixed lymphocyte reaction products were sequenced and then compared with unstimulated pre-transplant donor and recipient T cells. A cohort of roughly 25 intestinal transplant recipients, including one retransplant, was enrolled, and a few patients lacking pretransplant specimens were excluded. A peak of at least 4% donor T cells among recipient peripheral blood mononuclear cells was the definition used for donor T cell macrochimerism. Instead of going to the commercial service, samples from a few later patients were sequenced in-house on an Illumina MiSeq and processed with MiXCR.

Taken from cysteine to phenylalanine, the CDR3 has 14 residues. Here the CDR3 DNA is all that survives: 42 bases in frame from base 1. For CDR1 and CDR2, the germline V gene lists MGHRA and YSYEKL. The germline ends are 7 bases apart after V is trimmed by 3 bases and J by 4 bases. Broad study findings and their caveats: The relatively low number and heterogeneity of intestinal transplant patients limited the conclusions. In the allografts of patients with donor T cell macrochimerism, GvH to HvG T cell clonal ratios were high. Early after transplant, declines in HvG clones were associated with peak levels of circulating GvH clones. GvH clones were detected in recipient bone marrow, and some appeared earlier in ileal mucosa or blood, consistent with an intestinal mucosal origin.

Library preparation was by the immunoSEQ multiplex PCR assay. In most patients, genomic DNA was isolated using the Qiagen DNeasy Blood and Tissue Kit and sent frozen to Adaptive Biotechnologies for TCR sequencing. High-throughput TCR-beta CDR3 sequencing of genomic DNA from most patients was performed by Adaptive Biotechnologies. Turning to the authors' computational methods: Adaptive's ImmunoSEQ software was the source of the TCR sequencing data for roughly 19 patients, while three other patients were processed with MiXCR and VDJtools. To correct CD4 versus CD8 sorting errors, any sequence found in both subsets at a frequency ratio below 5:1 was removed. Because the origin of CDR3 nucleotide sequences shared between donor and recipient could not be assigned, those sequences were removed. To be classed as alloreactive, a clone needed at least 2-fold expansion over unstimulated cells and a minimum CFSE-low frequency of 0.002% (template counts) or 0.001% (read counts). Clones were considered mappable if detected in sequenced pre-transplant spleen, lymph node, or MLR CFSE-low populations of the donor or recipient. Cumulative frequency of alloreactive clones was calculated as a percentage of all sequences weighted by copy number. The table was pulled from immuneACCESS by TCRdb, which kept in-frame rearrangements only. Such tables lose some clones; where checked, under half of the loss comes from unresolved V genes, and the rest has no known cause. V and J calls and clone size follow that table, whereas D and trimming were derived from the DNA. The sample records 10,000 or so clones, just over 30% of which are singletons. The top ten clonotypes cover approximately 5% of the sample.

This material consisted of alloreactive CD4+ T cells from a mixed lymphocyte reaction culture, taken before transplantation. This specimen's cell subset or site label, per the study, means: CFSE-low proliferating T cells sorted from approximately 6-day pre-transplant mixed lymphocyte reaction (GvH or HvG direction). The origin of this receptor is a human patient who was an organ donor for intestinal transplantation. This chain joins TRBV4-1 to TRBJ1-6, with TRBD1 perhaps the D gene, on 5 matching bases. This receptor has the CDR3 CASSHGGYNSPLHF. The DNA is as follows: TGCGCCAGCAGCCATGGGGGTTATAATTCACCCCTCCACTTT.